This T cell receptor beta chain was identified during a study of blood T cells in healthy people across ages. The CDR3 loop spans 15 amino acids. Germline CDR1 LGHNA, CDR2 YSLEER. V gave up 3 bases and J gave up 1 base, with 12 bases separating them. A second PCR, run for about 7 to 11 cycles, used a sample-barcoded 5' primer plus a J-beta primer mix. Every single cDNA molecule received a tag from a template-switch adaptor with 12 random nucleotides. TCRdb reanalysed the 5' RACE reads using MiXCR and keeps one entry per CDR3 protein. The sample shows fewer than 800,000 distinct CDR3 sequences, about half of them seen only once.

The V gene is TRBV4-3, the J gene TRBJ1-1; D not resolved. The sequencing input was blood. The origin of this receptor is a woman aged 55-70 years in good health. CDR3 amino acids: CASSHEVTGNTEAFF. The CDR3 DNA follows: TGCGCCAGCAGCCATGAGGTGACGGGGAACACTGAAGCTTTCTTT.